This T cell receptor beta chain came from a study of shared clonotypes between healthy human individuals. The CDR3 extends over 14 amino acids. J lost 1 base, V lost 10 bases, and 5 bases had no gene match. The germline CDR1 and CDR2 sequences are SEHNR and FQNEAQ (reference sequence). TCRdb's table, derived via immunoSEQ multiplex PCR, lists solely in-frame clones and lacks some. Of some 500,000 clones in the sample, 70% to 80% are singletons; the top ten hold roughly 12%. The material sequenced was PBMCs. The sequence came from a woman in her forties in good health. Some clones in this sample may be carry-over from other donors' samples. The J gene is TRBJ2-1, the V gene TRBV7-9; 9 bases align to TRBD1. The CDR3 DNA is TGTGCCACCACCGGGACAGGGTCCTACAATGAGCAGTTCTTC. It is translated as CATTGTGSYNEQFF.